The 30 T cell receptor beta chains below all came from one sample that was sequenced in a study of radiation and T cells in renal cell carcinoma. Sequencing used immunoSEQ multiplex PCR; TCRdb keeps in-frame clones, though not all of them. The data hold some 120,000 clones, with over 75% observed a single time. Described time point: blood 2 weeks post-SBRT. Treatment reported: 15 Gy SBRT to primary tumor, nephrectomy 4 weeks later. The material sequenced was blood, taken from a patient whose treatment included radiotherapy and nephrectomy. The receptors were gathered from a woman in her sixties or seventies with renal cell carcinoma.

CDR3 in amino acids: CASNPRGTGEYNEQFF. The CDR3 bases are TGTGCCAGCAACCCCCGGGGGACAGGGGAGTACAATGAGCAGTTCTTC. The chain uses TRBV7-2 and TRBJ2-1; TRBD1 aligns across 10 bases. The germline gives CDR1 SGHTA, CDR2 FQGNSA. The CDR3 has 16 amino acids. Unmatched junction bases numbered 10, after V lost 7 bases and J lost 4 bases. The whole variable domain, filled in from reference TRBV7-2 and TRBJ2-1, reads GAGVSQSPSNKVTEKGKDVELRCDPISGHTALYWYRQSLGQGLEFLIYFQGNSAPDKSGLPSDRFSAERTGGSVSTLTIQRTQQEDSAVYLCASNPRGTGEYNEQFFGPGTRLTVL.

V gene TRBV19 combines with J gene TRBJ2-2; D is possibly TRBD2 (6 bases). This CDR3 contains 16 residues. Trimming removed 8 bases from V and 4 bases from J, with 20 bases in between. Germline V gene lookup returns CDR1 LNHDA and CDR2 SQIVND (reference sequence). The CDR3 coding sequence is TGTGCCAGTGTATCGGAGGGAGGAAGGGGCACCGGGGAGCTGTTTTTT. It translates to CASVSEGGRGTGELFF.

The V call is TRBV9, the J call TRBJ2-5; D is uncertain. Germline loops: CDR1 SGDLS, CDR2 YYNGEE. The CDR3 loop spans 13 amino acids. The ends were cut back, 0 bases at V and 3 bases at J, with 6 bases in the middle. The DNA of the CDR3 is TGTGCCAGCAGCGTAGGCGGAGAAGAGACCCAGTACTTC. Protein: CASSVGGEETQYF.

The chain is built from TRBV10-3 and TRBJ2-3, with D possibly being TRBD2 (5 bases). Germline V gene lookup returns CDR1 ENHRY and CDR2 SYGVKD. The V and J ends lost 4 bases and 2 bases respectively, with 16 bases between them. The CDR3 has 16 residues. The CDR3 DNA is TGTGCCATCAGTGGTAAACCTAGCTCACTCACAGATACGCAGTATTTT. This codes for CAISGKPSSLTDTQYF.

V usage is TRBV6-5 and J usage is TRBJ2-7; D is possibly TRBD1 (5 bases). This CDR3 comprises 13 residues. The germline V and J ends were trimmed by 5 bases and 3 bases, with 11 bases remaining between them. Germline CDR1 and CDR2: MNHEY and SVGAGI. The chain's CDR3 is CASSDLGVYEQYF. The DNA for the CDR3 is TGTGCCAGCAGTGACTTAGGGGTCTACGAGCAGTACTTC.

This chain joins TRBV28 and TRBJ2-1, with 7 bases matching TRBD2. The CDR3 has 12 amino acids. Germline V gene data show CDR1 as MDHEN and CDR2 as SYDVKM. V gave up 4 bases and J gave up 9 bases; unmatched junction bases: 3. The CDR3 DNA follows: TGTGCCAGCAGTTGGACGGGAGGTGAGCAGTTCTTC. This gives the protein CASSWTGGEQFF.

The chain couples TRBV28 to TRBJ2-7; 10 positions agree with TRBD1. In germline, CDR1 is MDHEN, CDR2 SYDVKM. The length of the CDR3 is 15 residues. Trimming cost V 5 bases and J 2 bases; bases outside gene matches: 6. The CDR3 here is CASSRDRGGTYEQYF. CDR3 coding DNA: TGTGCCAGCAGTCGGGACAGGGGAGGAACCTACGAGCAGTACTTC.

The chain couples TRBV15 to TRBJ2-5; TRBD1 aligns across 8 bases. Germline V gene data show CDR1 as LNHNV and CDR2 as YYDKDF (reference sequence). The ends lost 9 bases at V and 5 bases at J; junction bases unmatched: 5. The CDR3 sequence is 12 residues long. DNA of the CDR3: TGTGCCACGAGACGACAGGGGGAGACCCAGTACTTC. This encodes CATRRQGETQYF.

V and J are TRBV27 and TRBJ2-7, with D perhaps being TRBD1 or TRBD2 (6 bases each). Germline values: CDR1 MNHEY, CDR2 SMNVEV (reference sequence). Trimming stripped 5 bases from V and 3 bases from J, with 23 bases between. The CDR3 has 17 amino acids. The CDR3 sequence is CASSPNFGTRLDYEQYF. The CDR3 DNA sequence: TGTGCCAGCAGTCCAAACTTCGGGACACGACTAGACTACGAGCAGTACTTC.

A word on this clone: One end of the junction is discordant with germline, which a read error may explain. The CDR3 is CASSVGRGETQYF. The CDR3 DNA reads as TGTGCTAGCAGCGTCGGCAGAGGAGAGACCCAGTACTTC. V gene TRBV7-7 combines with J gene TRBJ2-5; D not certain. The CDR3 contains 13 residues. Germline CDR1 SSHAT, CDR2 FNYEAQ (reference sequence).

The J gene is TRBJ2-7, the V gene TRBV9; D gene unclear. CDR3 length: 12 amino acids. V lost 7 bases and J 2 bases, leaving 10 bases between the germline ends. The germline V gene has CDR1 SGDLS and CDR2 YYNGEE. The DNA of the CDR3 is TGTGCCAGCGGAACCGGTACCTACGAGCAGTACTTC. This sequence encodes CASGTGTYEQYF.

The rearrangement links TRBV7-9 to TRBJ1-1, with D perhaps TRBD1 (6 bases). The CDR3 is 15 amino acids. Trimming stripped 2 bases from V and 3 bases from J, with 13 bases between. Per the germline V gene, CDR1 is SEHNR and CDR2 is FQNEAQ (reference sequence). This CDR3 reads CASSLNWGADTEAFF. CDR3 nucleotide sequence: TGTGCCAGCAGCTTAAATTGGGGGGCGGACACTGAAGCTTTCTTT.

The chain is built from TRBV29-1 and TRBJ1-1; D possibly corresponds to TRBD1 (5 bases). The CDR3 is 12 amino acids. The V and J ends lost 7 bases and 0 bases respectively, with 9 bases between them. The V gene's germline CDR1 is SQVTM and CDR2 ANQGSEA. The CDR3, as DNA: TGCAGCGGTCAGGGTATGAACACTGAAGCTTTCTTT. Protein product: CSGQGMNTEAFF.

This chain uses TRBV9 with TRBJ1-4; 8 bases align to TRBD1. The CDR3 extends over 15 amino acids. The junction had 3 bases not matched to a gene; V was cut back by 2 bases and J by 3 bases. Germline values: CDR1 SGDLS, CDR2 YYNGEE. The CDR3 DNA reads as TGTGCCAGCAGCGTGGAGGACAGGGCTAATGAAAAACTGTTTTTT. It specifies CASSVEDRANEKLFF.

The chain recombines TRBV11-3 with TRBJ2-1; 7 bases line up with TRBD1. V lost 1 base and J lost 3; bases outside the gene matches: 0. Germline CDR1 reads SGHNT; CDR2 reads YENEEA. The CDR3 loop spans 14 amino acids. The CDR3 nucleotides are TGTGCCAGCAGCTTAGGGGACAGCTACAATGAGCAGTTCTTC. It is translated as CASSLGDSYNEQFF.

This chain's CDR3 is CASSIDIEQYF. Written as DNA, the CDR3 is TGCGCCAGCAGCATTGACATCGAGCAGTACTTC. The J gene is TRBJ2-7, the V gene TRBV5-1; D gene unclear. Trimming pared 4 bases from V and 6 bases from J, leaving 8 bases between. The CDR3 extends over 11 amino acids. CDR1 is SGHRS, CDR2 YFSETQ, per germline.

The chain has TRBV18 and TRBJ1-1; D uncertain. The CDR3 sequence is 13 residues long. Germline V lookup: CDR1 KGHSH, CDR2 LQKENI. Trimming took off 6 bases at V and 3 bases at J, with 11 bases between the two ends. The CDR3: CASSPFGDTEAFF. The CDR3 coding sequence is TGTGCCAGCTCCCCCTTCGGGGACACTGAAGCTTTCTTT.

The J gene is TRBJ1-2, the V gene TRBV29-1, with D tentatively TRBD1 (6 bases). CDR1 is SQVTM, CDR2 ANQGSEA, per germline. With 4 bases removed from V and 2 bases from J, the gap between germline ends came to 11 bases. The CDR3 loop spans 13 amino acids. The chain's CDR3 is CSVVTGVNYGYTF. The CDR3 DNA is TGCAGCGTTGTGACAGGAGTCAACTATGGCTACACCTTC.

The CDR3 DNA is TGTGCCAGCAGCCAAGATCTTACAGGCCTTTATGGCTACACCTTC. It specifies CASSQDLTGLYGYTF. The chain employs TRBV14 and TRBJ1-2; the D gene is possibly TRBD1 (5 bases). Germline lookup yields CDR1 SGHDN and CDR2 FVKESK. V lost 0 bases and J lost 5, with 13 bases in between. The CDR3 runs 15 residues.

V is TRBV5-1 and J is TRBJ1-4, with TRBD1 identical over 8 bases. Germline loops: CDR1 SGHRS, CDR2 YFSETQ. The CDR3 spans 14 residues. V was clipped by 6 bases and J by 5 bases; unmatched bases: 6. The CDR3 sequence: CASNGQGGNEKLFF. In nucleotides, the CDR3 is TGCGCCAGCAACGGACAGGGCGGGAATGAAAAACTGTTTTTT.

The chain couples TRBV30 to TRBJ2-1, with D perhaps TRBD1 (6 bases). Between the trimmed V and J ends, which lost 0 bases and 4 bases, there was a span of 13 bases. Per germline, CDR1 GTSNPN and CDR2 SVGIG (reference sequence). This CDR3 spans 15 amino acids. The CDR3, as DNA: TGTGCCTGGAGTGTTGGTCAGGGGACGTACAATGAGCAGTTCTTC. It encodes CAWSVGQGTYNEQFF.

The rearrangement links TRBV10-3 to TRBJ2-7; D may be TRBD1 (6 bases). This CDR3 spans 12 amino acids. The V end was cut by 11 bases, the J end by 7 bases, with 18 bases between. Germline lookup yields CDR1 ENHRY and CDR2 SYGVKD. CDR3 in amino acids: CAASQGLWEQYF. DNA for the CDR3: TGTGCCGCAAGCCAGGGGCTCTGGGAGCAGTACTTC.

The genes are TRBV9 and TRBJ1-1; D is ambiguous. The CDR3 extends over 13 amino acids. Trimming cost V 4 bases and J 1 base, with 8 bases left between them. The germline V gene has CDR1 SGDLS and CDR2 YYNGEE. The CDR3 DNA reads as TGTGCCAGCAGCCTAACTACGAACACTGAAGCTTTCTTT. The encoded protein is CASSLTTNTEAFF.

The V gene is TRBV5-6, the J gene TRBJ2-7; TRBD2 agrees at 12 bases. The V gene end was trimmed by 1 base and the J gene end by 2 bases; junction bases not matched to a gene: 4. The CDR3 loop spans 16 amino acids. The germline CDR1 and CDR2 sequences are SGHDT and YYEEEE. Here the CDR3 reads CASSLLAGGPTYEQYF. CDR3 DNA: TGTGCCAGCAGCTTGCTAGCGGGGGGGCCGACCTACGAGCAGTACTTC.

This clone was detected only a few times. The V and J genes are TRBV7-2 and TRBJ2-1; TRBD2 aligns across 9 bases. This CDR3 has 15 amino acids. V lost 1 base to trimming and J lost 7 bases; unmatched junction nucleotides: 5. Germline assignment: CDR1 SGHTA and CDR2 FQGNSA. CDR3 amino acids: CASSLVGGRGNEQFF. The CDR3 region has the DNA TGTGCCAGCAGCTTAGTGGGCGGGAGGGGAAATGAGCAGTTCTTC.

V usage is TRBV2 and J usage is TRBJ2-7; the match to TRBD1 covers 9 bases. The CDR3 runs to 14 residues. CDR1 is SNHLY, CDR2 FYNNEI, per germline. V shed 4 bases, J shed 6 bases, and the junction held 7 bases outside the gene matches. CDR3 nucleotide sequence: TGTGCCAGCAGTGCCGGGACAGGGCCGTCCGAGCAGTACTTC. It is translated as CASSAGTGPSEQYF. Drawing the rest from reference TRBV2 and TRBJ2-7, the complete variable domain is EPEVTQTPSHQVTQMGQEVILRCVPISNHLYFYWYRQILGQKVEFLVSFYNNEISEKSEIFDDQFSVERPDGSNFTLKIRSTKLEDSAMYFCASSAGTGPSEQYFGPGTRLTVT.

The CDR3 here is CASPTDREEEKLFF. CDR3 DNA: TGCGCCAGCCCTACCGACAGGGAGGAGGAAAAACTGTTTTTT. The chain joins TRBV23-1 to TRBJ1-4; 7 bases align to TRBD1. TRBV23-1 is designated an ORF whose function remains uncertain. The length of the CDR3 is 14 residues. J lost 8 bases, V lost 8 bases, and 11 bases had no gene match.

This chain connects TRBV11-2 to TRBJ2-1; TRBD1 matches at 8 bases. The length of the CDR3 is 13 residues. Germline V gives CDR1 SGHAT, CDR2 FQNNGV. V lost 5 bases to trimming and J lost 5 bases; unmatched junction nucleotides: 2. This CDR3 is CASSLDRDNEQFF. CDR3 bases: TGTGCCAGCAGCCTGGACAGGGACAATGAGCAGTTCTTC. Looking up the rest from reference TRBV11-2 and TRBJ2-1 gives the full variable domain: EAGVAQSPRYKIIEKRQSVAFWCNPISGHATLYWYQQILGQGPKLLIQFQNNGVVDDSQLPKDRFSAERLKGVDSTLKIQPAKLEDSAVYLCASSLDRDNEQFFGPGTRLTVL.

V is TRBV10-3 and J is TRBJ2-1; D gene unclear. Germline CDR1 ENHRY, CDR2 SYGVKD. The CDR3 is 13 residues long. V lost 5 bases, J lost 7 bases, and 12 bases lay in between. CDR3 sequence reads: CAISPGLSNEQFF. The CDR3 region has the DNA TGTGCCATCAGTCCGGGCCTATCGAATGAGCAGTTCTTC.

This chain uses TRBV9 with TRBJ1-6, with D possibly being TRBD1 (6 bases). The germline CDR1 and CDR2 sequences are SGDLS and YYNGEE. The CDR3 runs 14 residues. The V gene lost 0 bases and the J gene lost 10 bases, with 11 bases spanning the gap. CDR3 in DNA: TGTGCCAGCAGCGTAGGGGACACCGGGTCACCCCTCCACTTT. It encodes CASSVGDTGSPLHF.